Listed here are 12 T cell receptor beta chains from one sample, sequenced in a study of blood T cell repertoires in COVID-19. The repertoire was sequenced with immunoSEQ multiplex PCR; TCRdb's copy has only in-frame clones and lacks some. The table records about 190,000 clones, about 85% of them present only once. The sequencing sample was made of PBMCs or T cells enriched from blood (not recorded which). These receptors came from a woman aged 40 to 50 in a cohort exposed to, infected with or recovered from COVID-19 (not recorded which).

The chain combines TRBV5-6 with TRBJ1-6; D possibly corresponds to TRBD1 (6 bases). Trimming removed 4 bases from V and 5 bases from J, with 10 bases in between. CDR1 and CDR2 from the germline V gene are SGHDT and YYEEEE. The CDR3 totals 14 residues. The CDR3 nucleotides are TGTGCCAGCAGCCGACAGGAGAATAATTCACCCCTCCACTTT. It yields the protein CASSRQENNSPLHF. Full variable domain (outside the CDR3, taken from reference TRBV5-6 and TRBJ1-6): DAGVTQSPTHLIKTRGQQVTLRCSPKSGHDTVSWYQQALGQGPQFIFQYYEEEERQRGNFPDRFSGHQFPNYSSELNVNALLLGDSALYLCASSRQENNSPLHFGNGTRLTVT.

The chain employs TRBV2 and TRBJ1-1; 11 positions match TRBD1. J was trimmed by 4 bases and V by 6 bases; bases with no gene match: 4. Germline V gives CDR1 SNHLY, CDR2 FYNNEI. This CDR3 comprises 14 residues. The DNA for the CDR3 is TGTGCCAGCAGAGCCGGGACAGGGGGCACTGAAGCTTTCTTT. Protein product: CASRAGTGGTEAFF.

The chain employs TRBV6-2 or TRBV6-3 and TRBJ1-2; no clear D gene. V gave up 5 bases and J gave up 0 bases, with 16 bases separating them. Germline assignment: CDR1 MNHEY and CDR2 SVGEGT. CDR3 length: 16 residues. The CDR3 DNA follows: TGTGCCAGCAGTCTATTCACTTCATCCTCTAACTATGGCTACACCTTC. Translating it yields CASSLFTSSSNYGYTF.

The chain recombines TRBV21-1 with TRBJ2-3; no DNA check was done on the table's D call, TRBD2. TRBV21-1 is a pseudogene segment. The CDR3 is made up of 17 amino acids. DNA for the CDR3: TGTGCCAGCAGCAAAAGGAGGCGGCCCCGGAGGGCAGATACGCAGTATTTT. It is translated as CASSKRRRPRRADTQYF.

The chain links TRBV6-2 or TRBV6-3 to TRBJ2-2; D is undetermined. From germline, CDR1 is MNHEY and CDR2 SVGEGT. Trimming removed 0 bases at V and 7 bases at J, with 6 bases between. The CDR3 length is 13 residues. The CDR3 bases are TGTGCCAGCAGTTACTCCCCCAACGGGGAGCTGTTTTTT. It specifies CASSYSPNGELFF.

The genes are TRBV7-2 and TRBJ2-2, with TRBD1 identical over 9 bases. The CDR3 spans 15 residues. Germline V lookup: CDR1 SGHTA, CDR2 FQGNSA. The ends lost 5 bases at V and 6 bases at J; junction bases unmatched: 7. The CDR3 is CASSPWTGEPGELFF. Here the CDR3 DNA reads TGTGCCAGCAGCCCCTGGACAGGGGAGCCCGGGGAGCTGTTTTTT. Full variable domain (remainder filled in from reference TRBV7-2 and TRBJ2-2): GAGVSQSPSNKVTEKGKDVELRCDPISGHTALYWYRQSLGQGLEFLIYFQGNSAPDKSGLPSDRFSAERTGGSVSTLTIQRTQQEDSAVYLCASSPWTGEPGELFFGEGSRLTVL.

The chain uses TRBV6-5 and TRBJ1-1; TRBD1 might be the D (6 bases). With 6 bases removed from V and 5 bases from J, the gap between germline ends came to 7 bases. Germline values: CDR1 MNHEY, CDR2 SVGAGI. CDR3 length: 11 amino acids. Here the CDR3 DNA reads TGTGCCAGCAGACAGGGAACTGAAGCTTTCTTT. This codes for CASRQGTEAFF.

The rearrangement links TRBV30 to TRBJ2-4, with 7 bases aligning to TRBD1. The length of the CDR3 is 14 residues. Germline CDR1 GTSNPN, CDR2 SVGIG (reference sequence). V shed 4 bases, J shed 3 bases, and the junction held 6 bases outside the gene matches. CDR3 DNA sequence: TGTGCCTGGACGACAGGGACGGGCAAAAACATTCAGTACTTC. Translated: CAWTTGTGKNIQYF. The whole variable domain, filled in from reference TRBV30 and TRBJ2-4, reads SQTIHQWPATLVQPVGSPLSLECTVEGTSNPNLYWYRQAAGRGLQLLFYSVGIGQISSEVPQNLSASRPQDRQFILSSKKLLLSDSGFYLCAWTTGTGKNIQYFGAGTRLSVL.

The chain has TRBV5-6 and TRBJ2-2, with D possibly TRBD1 on 6 matching bases. The germline V gene has CDR1 SGHDT and CDR2 YYEEEE. V shed 3 bases and J shed 1 base, with 13 bases lying between them. CDR3 length: 16 residues. Here the CDR3 DNA reads TGTGCCAGCAGCTCCCGGACAGCTTGGAACACCGGGGAGCTGTTTTTT. This encodes CASSSRTAWNTGELFF.

V gene TRBV28 combines with J gene TRBJ1-2, with TRBD1 matching 9 bases. The CDR3 covers 14 residues. The germline CDR1 and CDR2 sequences are MDHEN and SYDVKM. J gave up 4 bases and V 5 bases, and 5 bases lay outside the gene matches. CDR3 protein: CASSEQGASYGYTF. The CDR3 DNA is TGTGCCAGCAGTGAACAGGGGGCAAGCTATGGCTACACCTTC.

The chain has TRBV11-2 and TRBJ2-5; 10 bases map to TRBD2. Trimming cost V 1 base and J 5 bases; bases outside gene matches: 7. Germline V lookup: CDR1 SGHAT, CDR2 FQNNGV. CDR3 length: 16 residues. CDR3 DNA sequence: TGTGCCAGCAGCTTAGTAAGCGGGGGGGCCAGGGAGACCCAGTACTTC. Translating it yields CASSLVSGGARETQYF.

The chain is built from TRBV6-2 or TRBV6-3 and TRBJ2-7; TRBD2 matches 13 bases. Trimming cost V 2 bases and J 5 bases; bases outside gene matches: 12. Germline V gene sequence: CDR1 MNHEY, CDR2 SVGEGT. The CDR3 spans 18 residues. CDR3 DNA: TGTGCCAGCAGTTACCAGGAACTAGCGGGAGGGGACAGCGACGAGCAGTACTTC. Translated, it gives CASSYQELAGGDSDEQYF.